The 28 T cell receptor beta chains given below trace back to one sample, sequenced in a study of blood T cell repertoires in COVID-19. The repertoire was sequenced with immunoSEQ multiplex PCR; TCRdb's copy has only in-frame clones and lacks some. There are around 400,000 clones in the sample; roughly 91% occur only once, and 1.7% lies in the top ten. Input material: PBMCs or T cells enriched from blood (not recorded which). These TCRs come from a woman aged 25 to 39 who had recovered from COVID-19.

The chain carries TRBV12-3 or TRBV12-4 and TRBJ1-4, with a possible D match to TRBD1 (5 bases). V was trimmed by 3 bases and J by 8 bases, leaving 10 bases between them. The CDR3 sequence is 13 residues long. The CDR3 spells CASSLGGREKLFF. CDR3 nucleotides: TGTGCCAGCAGTTTGGGGGGAAGGGAAAAACTGTTTTTT.

The chain's CDR3 is CASSPATGVNTEAFF. CDR3 in DNA: TGTGCCAGCAGCCCAGCCACAGGGGTGAACACTGAAGCTTTCTTT. The chain joins TRBV7-9 to TRBJ1-1, with 7 bases lining up with TRBD1. The length of the CDR3 is 15 residues. Unmatched junction bases numbered 6, after V lost 5 bases and J lost 0 bases. Germline V gene sequence: CDR1 SEHNR, CDR2 FQNEAQ (reference sequence).

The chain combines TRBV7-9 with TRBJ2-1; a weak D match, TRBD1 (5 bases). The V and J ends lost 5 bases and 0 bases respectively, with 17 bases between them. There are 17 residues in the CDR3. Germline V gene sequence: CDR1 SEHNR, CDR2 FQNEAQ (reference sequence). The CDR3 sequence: CASSARQTVVSYNEQFF. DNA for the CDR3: TGTGCCAGCAGCGCAAGACAGACGGTTGTCTCCTACAATGAGCAGTTCTTC.

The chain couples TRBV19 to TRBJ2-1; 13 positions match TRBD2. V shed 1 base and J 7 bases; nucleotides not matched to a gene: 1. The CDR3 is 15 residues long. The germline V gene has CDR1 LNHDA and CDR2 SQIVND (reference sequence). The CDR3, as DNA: TGTGCCAGTAGTATAGGGACTAGCGGGGGTAATGAGCAGTTCTTC. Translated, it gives CASSIGTSGGNEQFF.

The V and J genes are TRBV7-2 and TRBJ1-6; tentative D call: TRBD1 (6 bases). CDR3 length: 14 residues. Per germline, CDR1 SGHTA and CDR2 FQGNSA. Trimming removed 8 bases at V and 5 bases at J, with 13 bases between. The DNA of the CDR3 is TGTGCCAGCGGGAAGACAGGAAATAATTCACCCCTCCACTTT. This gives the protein CASGKTGNNSPLHF.

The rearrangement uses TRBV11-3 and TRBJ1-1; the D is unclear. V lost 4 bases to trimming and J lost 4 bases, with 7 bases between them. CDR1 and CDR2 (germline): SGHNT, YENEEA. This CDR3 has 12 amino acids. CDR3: CASSSFGTEAFF. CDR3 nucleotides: TGTGCCAGCAGCTCCTTCGGCACTGAAGCTTTCTTT.

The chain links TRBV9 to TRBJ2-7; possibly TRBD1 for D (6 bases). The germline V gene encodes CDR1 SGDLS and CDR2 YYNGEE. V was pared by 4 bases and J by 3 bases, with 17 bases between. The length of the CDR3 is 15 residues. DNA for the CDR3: TGTGCCAGCAGCTTAACGACAGGATCCATCTACGAGCAGTACTTC. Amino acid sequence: CASSLTTGSIYEQYF.

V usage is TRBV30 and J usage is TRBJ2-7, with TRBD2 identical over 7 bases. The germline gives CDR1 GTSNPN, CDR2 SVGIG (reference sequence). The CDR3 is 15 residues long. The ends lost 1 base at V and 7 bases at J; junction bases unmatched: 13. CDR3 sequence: CAWSGTPLPGGEQYF. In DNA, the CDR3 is TGTGCCTGGAGTGGGACCCCCTTGCCCGGGGGGGAGCAGTACTTC.

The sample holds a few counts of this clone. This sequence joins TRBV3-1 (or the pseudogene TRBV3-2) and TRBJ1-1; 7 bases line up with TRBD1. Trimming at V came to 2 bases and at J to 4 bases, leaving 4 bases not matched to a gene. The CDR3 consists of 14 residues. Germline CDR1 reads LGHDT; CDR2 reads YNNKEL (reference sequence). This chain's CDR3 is CASSQTGVFTEAFF. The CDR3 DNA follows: TGTGCCAGCAGCCAAACAGGGGTGTTCACTGAAGCTTTCTTT.

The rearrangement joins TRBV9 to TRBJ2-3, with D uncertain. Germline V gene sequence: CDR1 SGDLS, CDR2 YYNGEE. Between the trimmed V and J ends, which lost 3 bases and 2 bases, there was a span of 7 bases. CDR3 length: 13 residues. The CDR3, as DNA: TGTGCCAGCAGCGACAGAATCACAGATACGCAGTATTTT. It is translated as CASSDRITDTQYF.

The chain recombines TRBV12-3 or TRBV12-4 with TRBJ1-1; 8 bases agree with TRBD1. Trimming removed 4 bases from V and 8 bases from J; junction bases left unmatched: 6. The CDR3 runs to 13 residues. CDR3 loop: CASSWGQAREAFF. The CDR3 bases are TGTGCCAGCAGTTGGGGACAGGCCCGAGAAGCTTTCTTT.

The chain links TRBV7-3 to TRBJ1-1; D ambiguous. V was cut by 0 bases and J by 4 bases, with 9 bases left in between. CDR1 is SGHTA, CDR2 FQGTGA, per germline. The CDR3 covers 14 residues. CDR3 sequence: CASSLTREGTEAFF. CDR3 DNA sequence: TGTGCCAGCAGCTTAACCCGGGAGGGCACTGAAGCTTTCTTT.

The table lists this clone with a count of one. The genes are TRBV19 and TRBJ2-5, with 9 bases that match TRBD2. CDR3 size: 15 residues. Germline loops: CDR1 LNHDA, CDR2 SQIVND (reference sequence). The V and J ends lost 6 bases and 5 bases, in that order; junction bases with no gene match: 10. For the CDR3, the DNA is TGTGCCAGTAGAACGCTAGCGGGAAAACGCGAGACCCAGTACTTC. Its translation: CASRTLAGKRETQYF.

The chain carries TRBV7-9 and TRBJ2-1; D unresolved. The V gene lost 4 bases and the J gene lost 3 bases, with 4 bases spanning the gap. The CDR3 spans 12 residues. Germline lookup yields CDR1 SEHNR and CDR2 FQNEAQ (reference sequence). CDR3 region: CASSSGYNEQFF. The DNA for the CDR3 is TGTGCCAGCAGCTCCGGCTACAATGAGCAGTTCTTC.

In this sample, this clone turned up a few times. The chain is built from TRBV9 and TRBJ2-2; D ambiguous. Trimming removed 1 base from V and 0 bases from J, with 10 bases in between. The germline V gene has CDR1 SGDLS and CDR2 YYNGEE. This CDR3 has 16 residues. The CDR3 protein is CASSVNNRANTGELFF. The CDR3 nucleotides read TGTGCCAGCAGCGTAAATAACAGAGCGAACACCGGGGAGCTGTTTTTT.

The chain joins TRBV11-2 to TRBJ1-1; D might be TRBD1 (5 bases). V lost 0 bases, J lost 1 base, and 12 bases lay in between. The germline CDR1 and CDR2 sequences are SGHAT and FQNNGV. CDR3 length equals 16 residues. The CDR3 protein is CASSLDPQGWNTEAFF. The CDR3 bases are TGTGCCAGCAGCTTAGACCCCCAGGGATGGAACACTGAAGCTTTCTTT.

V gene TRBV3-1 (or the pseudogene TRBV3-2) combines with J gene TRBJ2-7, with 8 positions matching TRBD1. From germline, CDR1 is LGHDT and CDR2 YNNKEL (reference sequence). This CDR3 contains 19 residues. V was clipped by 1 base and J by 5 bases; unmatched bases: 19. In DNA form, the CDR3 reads TGTGCCAGCAGCCAAGTCGGCCCCTATCCGGGGACAGGTCTAAACGAGCAGTACTTC. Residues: CASSQVGPYPGTGLNEQYF.

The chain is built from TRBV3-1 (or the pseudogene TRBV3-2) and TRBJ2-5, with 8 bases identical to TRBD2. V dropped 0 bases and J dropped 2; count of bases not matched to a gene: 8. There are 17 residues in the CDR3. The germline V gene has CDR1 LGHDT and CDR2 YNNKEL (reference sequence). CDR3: CASSQDREGRGQETQYF. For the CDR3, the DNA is TGTGCCAGCAGCCAAGATCGGGAGGGGAGGGGGCAAGAGACCCAGTACTTC.

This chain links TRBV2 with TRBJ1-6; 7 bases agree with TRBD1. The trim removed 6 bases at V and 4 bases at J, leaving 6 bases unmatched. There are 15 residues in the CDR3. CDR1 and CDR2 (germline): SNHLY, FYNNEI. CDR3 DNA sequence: TGTGCCAGCAGAGGGGGACAGACTTATAATTCACCCCTCCACTTT. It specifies CASRGGQTYNSPLHF. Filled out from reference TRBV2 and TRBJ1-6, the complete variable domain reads EPEVTQTPSHQVTQMGQEVILRCVPISNHLYFYWYRQILGQKVEFLVSFYNNEISEKSEIFDDQFSVERPDGSNFTLKIRSTKLEDSAMYFCASRGGQTYNSPLHFGNGTRLTVT.

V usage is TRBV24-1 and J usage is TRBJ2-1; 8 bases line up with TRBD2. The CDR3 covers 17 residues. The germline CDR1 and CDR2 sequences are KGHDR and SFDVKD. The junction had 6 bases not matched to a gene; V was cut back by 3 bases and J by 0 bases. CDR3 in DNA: TGTGCCACCAGTGATCGACTAGCGTTAAGCTCCTACAATGAGCAGTTCTTC. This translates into CATSDRLALSSYNEQFF.

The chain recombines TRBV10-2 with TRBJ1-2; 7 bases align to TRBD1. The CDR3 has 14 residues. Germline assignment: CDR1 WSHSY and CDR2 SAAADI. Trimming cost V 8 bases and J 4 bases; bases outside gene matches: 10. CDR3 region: CASQGGAPLYGYTF. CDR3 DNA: TGCGCCAGCCAGGGGGGCGCGCCCCTCTATGGCTACACCTTC.

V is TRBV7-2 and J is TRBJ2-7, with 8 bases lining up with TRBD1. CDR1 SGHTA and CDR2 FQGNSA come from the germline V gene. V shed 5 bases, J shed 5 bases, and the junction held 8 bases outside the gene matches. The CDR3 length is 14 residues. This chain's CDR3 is CASSPAAGGNEQYF. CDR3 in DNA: TGTGCCAGCAGCCCGGCGGCAGGGGGCAACGAGCAGTACTTC.

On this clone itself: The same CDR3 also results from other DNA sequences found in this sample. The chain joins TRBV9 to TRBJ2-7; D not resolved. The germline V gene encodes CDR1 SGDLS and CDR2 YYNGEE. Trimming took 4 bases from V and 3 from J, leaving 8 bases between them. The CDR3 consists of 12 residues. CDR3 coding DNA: TGTGCCAGCAGCCCCCCCAGCTACGAGCAGTACTTC. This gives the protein CASSPPSYEQYF.

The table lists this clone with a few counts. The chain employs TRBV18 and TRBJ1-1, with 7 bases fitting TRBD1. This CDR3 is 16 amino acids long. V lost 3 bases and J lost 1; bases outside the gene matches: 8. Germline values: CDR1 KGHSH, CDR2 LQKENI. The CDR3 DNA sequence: TGTGCCAGCTCACCCACCTCCGGGACAGCGAACACTGAAGCTTTCTTT. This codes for CASSPTSGTANTEAFF. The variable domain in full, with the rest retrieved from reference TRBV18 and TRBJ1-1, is NAGVMQNPRHLVRRRGQEARLRCSPMKGHSHVYWYRQLPEEGLKFMVYLQKENIIDESGMPKERFSAEFPKEGPSILRIQQVVRGDSAAYFCASSPTSGTANTEAFFGQGTRLTVV.

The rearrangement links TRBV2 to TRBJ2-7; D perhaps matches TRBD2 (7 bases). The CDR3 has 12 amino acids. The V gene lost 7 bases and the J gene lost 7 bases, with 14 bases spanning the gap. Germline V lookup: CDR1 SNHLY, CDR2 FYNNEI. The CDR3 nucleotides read TGTGCCAGCATGGGCGGGGGCCTGGAGCAGTACTTC. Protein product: CASMGGGLEQYF. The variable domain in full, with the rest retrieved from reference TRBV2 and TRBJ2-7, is EPEVTQTPSHQVTQMGQEVILRCVPISNHLYFYWYRQILGQKVEFLVSFYNNEISEKSEIFDDQFSVERPDGSNFTLKIRSTKLEDSAMYFCASMGGGLEQYFGPGTRLTVT.

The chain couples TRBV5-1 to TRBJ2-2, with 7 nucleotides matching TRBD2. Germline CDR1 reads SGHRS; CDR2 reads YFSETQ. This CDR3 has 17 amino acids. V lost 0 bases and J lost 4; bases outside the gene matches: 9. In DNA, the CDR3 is TGCGCCAGCAGCTTGGGCCCTAGCGGCACCAGCACCGGGGAGCTGTTTTTT. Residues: CASSLGPSGTSTGELFF.

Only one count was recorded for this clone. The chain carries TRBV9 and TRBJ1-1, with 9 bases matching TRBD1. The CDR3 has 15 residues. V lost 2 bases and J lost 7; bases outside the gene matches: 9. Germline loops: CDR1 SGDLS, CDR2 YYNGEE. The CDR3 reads CASSVTGGGEIEAFF. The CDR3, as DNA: TGTGCCAGCAGCGTGACAGGGGGAGGAGAGATTGAAGCTTTCTTT. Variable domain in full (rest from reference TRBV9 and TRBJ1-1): DSGVTQTPKHLITATGQRVTLRCSPRSGDLSVYWYQQSLDQGLQFLIQYYNGEERAKGNILERFSAQQFPDLHSELNLSSLELGDSALYFCASSVTGGGEIEAFFGQGTRLTVV.

Here the CDR3 reads CATSRELTSGSYEQYF. The CDR3 DNA reads as TGTGCCACCAGCAGAGAGCTGACTAGCGGGTCGTACGAGCAGTACTTC. The chain recombines TRBV15 with TRBJ2-7, with 10 bases lining up with TRBD2. Germline CDR1 is LNHNV and CDR2 is YYDKDF (reference sequence). V was clipped by 0 bases and J by 4 bases; unmatched bases: 6. This CDR3 spans 16 amino acids.